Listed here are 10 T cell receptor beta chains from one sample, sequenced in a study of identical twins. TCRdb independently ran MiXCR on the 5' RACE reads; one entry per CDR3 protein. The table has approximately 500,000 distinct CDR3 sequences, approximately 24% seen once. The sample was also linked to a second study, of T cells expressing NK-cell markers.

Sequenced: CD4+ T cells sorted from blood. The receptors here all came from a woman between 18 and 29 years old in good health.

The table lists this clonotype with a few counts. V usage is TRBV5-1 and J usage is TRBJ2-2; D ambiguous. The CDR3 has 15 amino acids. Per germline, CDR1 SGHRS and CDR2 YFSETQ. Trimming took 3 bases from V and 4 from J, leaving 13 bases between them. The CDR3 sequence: CASSSPTPVTGELFF. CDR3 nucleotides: TGCGCCAGCAGCTCGCCCACCCCGGTCACCGGGGAGCTGTTTTTT.

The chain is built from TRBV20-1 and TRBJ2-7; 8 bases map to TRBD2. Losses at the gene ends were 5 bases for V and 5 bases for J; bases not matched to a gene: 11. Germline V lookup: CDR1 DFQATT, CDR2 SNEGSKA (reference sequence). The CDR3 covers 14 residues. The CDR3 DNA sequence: TGCAGTGCTCGGAGGTCGGGAGGGATCCACGAGCAGTACTTC. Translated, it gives CSARRSGGIHEQYF.

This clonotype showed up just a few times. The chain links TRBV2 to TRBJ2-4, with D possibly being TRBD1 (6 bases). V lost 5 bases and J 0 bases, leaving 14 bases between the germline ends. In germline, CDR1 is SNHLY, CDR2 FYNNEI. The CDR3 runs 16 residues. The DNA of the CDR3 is TGTGCCAGCAGTCCCGGACAGACGCTAGCCAAAAACATTCAGTACTTC. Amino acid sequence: CASSPGQTLAKNIQYF.

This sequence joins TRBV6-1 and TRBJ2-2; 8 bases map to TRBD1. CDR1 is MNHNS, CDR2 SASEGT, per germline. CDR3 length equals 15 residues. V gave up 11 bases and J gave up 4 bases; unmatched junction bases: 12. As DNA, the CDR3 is TGTGCCGGCCGAACCGGGACAGGCTCCACCGGGGAGCTGTTTTTT. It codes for CAGRTGTGSTGELFF.

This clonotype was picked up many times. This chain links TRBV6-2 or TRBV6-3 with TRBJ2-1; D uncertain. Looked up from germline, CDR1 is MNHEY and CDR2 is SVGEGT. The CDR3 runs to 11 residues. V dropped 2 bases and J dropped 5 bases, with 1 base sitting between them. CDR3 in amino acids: CASSYHNEQFF. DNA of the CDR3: TGTGCCAGCAGTTACCACAATGAGCAGTTCTTC.

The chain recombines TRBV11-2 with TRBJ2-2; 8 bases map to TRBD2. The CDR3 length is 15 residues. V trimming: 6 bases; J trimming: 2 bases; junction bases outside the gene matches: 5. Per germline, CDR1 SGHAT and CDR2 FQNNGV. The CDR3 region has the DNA TGTGCCAGCAGTCGACTAGCGCTCAACACCGGGGAGCTGTTTTTT. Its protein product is CASSRLALNTGELFF.

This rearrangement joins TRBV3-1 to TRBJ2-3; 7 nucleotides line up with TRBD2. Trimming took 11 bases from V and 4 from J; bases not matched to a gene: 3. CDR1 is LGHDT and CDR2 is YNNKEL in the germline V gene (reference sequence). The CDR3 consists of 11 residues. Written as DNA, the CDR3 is TGTGCCGCAGCGGGGCCAGATACGCAGTATTTT. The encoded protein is CAAAGPDTQYF.

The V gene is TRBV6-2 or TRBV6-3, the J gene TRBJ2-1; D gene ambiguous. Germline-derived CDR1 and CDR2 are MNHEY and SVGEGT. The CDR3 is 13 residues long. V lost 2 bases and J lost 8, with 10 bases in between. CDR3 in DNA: TGTGCCAGCAGTTACGCCTTCCGAGATGAGCAGTTCTTC. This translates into CASSYAFRDEQFF.

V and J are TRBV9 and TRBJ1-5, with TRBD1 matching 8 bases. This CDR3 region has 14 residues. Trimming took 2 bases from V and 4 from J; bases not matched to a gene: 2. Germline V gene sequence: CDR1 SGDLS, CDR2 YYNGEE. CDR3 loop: CASSVGQGNQPQHF. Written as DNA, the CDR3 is TGTGCCAGCAGCGTCGGACAGGGTAATCAGCCCCAGCATTTT.

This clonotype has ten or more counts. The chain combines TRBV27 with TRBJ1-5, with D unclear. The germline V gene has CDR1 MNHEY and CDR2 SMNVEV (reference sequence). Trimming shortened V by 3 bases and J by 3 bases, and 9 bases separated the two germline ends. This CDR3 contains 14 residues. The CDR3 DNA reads TGTGCCAGCAGTTTCATGGGCCTCAATCAGCCCCAGCATTTT. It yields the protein CASSFMGLNQPQHF.